Sequencing of this TCR beta chain was carried out in a study of CD8 T cells in ankylosing spondylitis. Overall study results and limits: A motif in TCR beta, a set of under ten highly homologous variants, appeared characteristic of ankylosing spondylitis blood. Disease-linked clones bore a CD8+ phenotype, appearing relatively rarely in peripheral blood.

Making the TCR beta libraries involved quantitative 5'-RACE with molecular barcodes. A single record per CDR3 protein comes from TCRdb applying MiXCR to the 5' RACE reads. The table records 200,000 to 250,000 distinct CDR3 sequences, 7% to 8% of them present only once. The CDR3 sequence is 14 residues long. The germline gives CDR1 SEHNR, CDR2 FQNEAQ (reference sequence). V was cut by 5 bases and J by 1 base, with 11 bases left in between. This clonotype was counted only a few times. The antigen remains unidentified. The chain has TRBV7-9 and TRBJ1-2; D gene unclear. This clonotype originated in a male donor with ankylosing spondylitis. The sequenced sample consisted of blood, either unsorted or a sorted T cell fraction (not recorded which). CDR3 DNA sequence: TGTGCCAGCAGCGCCCACGTCCTTAACTATGGCTACACCTTC. Protein product: CASSAHVLNYGYTF.